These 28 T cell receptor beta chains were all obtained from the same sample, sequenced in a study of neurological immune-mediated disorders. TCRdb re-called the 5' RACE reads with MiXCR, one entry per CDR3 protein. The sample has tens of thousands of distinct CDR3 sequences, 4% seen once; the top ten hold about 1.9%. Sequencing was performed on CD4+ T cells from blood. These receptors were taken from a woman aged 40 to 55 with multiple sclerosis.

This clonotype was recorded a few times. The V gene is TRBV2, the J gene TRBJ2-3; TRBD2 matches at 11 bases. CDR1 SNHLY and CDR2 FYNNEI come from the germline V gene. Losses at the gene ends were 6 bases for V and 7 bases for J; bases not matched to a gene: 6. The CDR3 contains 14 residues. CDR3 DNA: TGTGCCAGCAGGGGGACTAGCGGACAGAATACGCAGTATTTT. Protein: CASRGTSGQNTQYF.

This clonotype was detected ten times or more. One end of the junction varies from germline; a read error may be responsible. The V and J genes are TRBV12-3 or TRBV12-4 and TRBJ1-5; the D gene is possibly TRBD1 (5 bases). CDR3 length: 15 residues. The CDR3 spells CASNLGDYSNQPQHF. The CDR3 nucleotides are TGTGCCAGCAATTTAGGGGATTATAGCAATCAGCCCCAGCATTTT.

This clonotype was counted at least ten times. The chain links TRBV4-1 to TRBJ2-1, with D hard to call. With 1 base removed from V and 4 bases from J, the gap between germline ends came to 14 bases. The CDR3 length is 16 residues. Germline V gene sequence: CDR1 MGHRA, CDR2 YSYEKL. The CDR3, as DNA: TGCGCCAGCAGCCAAGCCCCTCCCCTACTTTACAATGAGCAGTTCTTC. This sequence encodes CASSQAPPLLYNEQFF.

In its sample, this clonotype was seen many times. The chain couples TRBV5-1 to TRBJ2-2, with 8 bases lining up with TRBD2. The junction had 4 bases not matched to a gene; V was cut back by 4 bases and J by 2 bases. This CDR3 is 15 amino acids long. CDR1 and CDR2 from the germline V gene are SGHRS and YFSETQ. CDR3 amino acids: CASSAGLANTGELFF. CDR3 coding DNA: TGCGCCAGCAGCGCCGGACTAGCCAACACCGGGGAGCTGTTTTTT.

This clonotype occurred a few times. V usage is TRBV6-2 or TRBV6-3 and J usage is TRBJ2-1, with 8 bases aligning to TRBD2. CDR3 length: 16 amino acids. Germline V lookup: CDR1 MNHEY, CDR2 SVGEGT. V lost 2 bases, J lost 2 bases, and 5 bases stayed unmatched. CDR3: CASSYPPGGPYNEQFF. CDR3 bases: TGTGCCAGCAGTTACCCCCCGGGGGGGCCCTACAATGAGCAGTTCTTC.

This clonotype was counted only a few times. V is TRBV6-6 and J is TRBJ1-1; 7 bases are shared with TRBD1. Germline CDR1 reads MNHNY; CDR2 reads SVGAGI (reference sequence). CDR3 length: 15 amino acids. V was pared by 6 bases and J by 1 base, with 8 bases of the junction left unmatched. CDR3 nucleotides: TGTGCCAGCAGCCACAGACAGGGTCAGAACACTGAAGCTTTCTTT. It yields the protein CASSHRQGQNTEAFF.

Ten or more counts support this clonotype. CDR3 in DNA: TGTGCCAGCATCGACAGGGGGGCCACTGAAGCTTTCTTT. Its translation is CASIDRGATEAFF. The chain employs TRBV3-1 and TRBJ1-1; TRBD1 agrees at 9 bases. The V segment lost 7 bases and the J segment 4 bases; nucleotides outside the gene matches: 4. The CDR3 consists of 13 residues. Germline V CDR1 and CDR2: LGHDT, YNNKEL (reference sequence). Variable domain in full (rest from reference TRBV3-1 and TRBJ1-1): DTAVSQTPKYLVTQMGNDKSIKCEQNLGHDTMYWYKQDSKKFLKIMFSYNNKELIINETVPNRFSPKSPDKAHLNLHINSLELGDSAVYFCASIDRGATEAFFGQGTRLTVV.

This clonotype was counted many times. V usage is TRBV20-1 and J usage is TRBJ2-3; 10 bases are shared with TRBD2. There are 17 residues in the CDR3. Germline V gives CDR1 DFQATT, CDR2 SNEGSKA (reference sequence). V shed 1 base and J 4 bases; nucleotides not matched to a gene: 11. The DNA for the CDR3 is TGCAGTGCTAGAGGGGGAAGAGCGGGGGGGCTGTCAGATACGCAGTATTTT. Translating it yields CSARGGRAGGLSDTQYF.

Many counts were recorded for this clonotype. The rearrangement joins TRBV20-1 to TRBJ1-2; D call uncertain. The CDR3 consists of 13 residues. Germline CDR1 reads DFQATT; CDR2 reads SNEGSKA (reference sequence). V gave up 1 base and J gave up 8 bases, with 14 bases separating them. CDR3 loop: CSARVDILRGYTF. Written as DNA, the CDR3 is TGCAGTGCTAGAGTTGACATTTTGAGGGGCTACACCTTC.

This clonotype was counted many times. CDR3 sequence: CASSLEGLSSTDTQYF. CDR3 in DNA: TGCGCCAGCAGCTTGGAGGGACTCTCTTCGACAGATACGCAGTATTTT. This chain uses TRBV5-1 with TRBJ2-3, with D perhaps TRBD2 (6 bases). The ends were cut back, 0 bases at V and 3 bases at J, with 14 bases in the middle. The CDR3 has 16 amino acids. Germline V gene data show CDR1 as SGHRS and CDR2 as YFSETQ.

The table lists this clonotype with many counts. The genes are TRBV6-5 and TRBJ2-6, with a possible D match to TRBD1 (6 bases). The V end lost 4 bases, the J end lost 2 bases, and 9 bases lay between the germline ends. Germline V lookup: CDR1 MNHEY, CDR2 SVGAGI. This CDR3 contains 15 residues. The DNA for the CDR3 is TGTGCCAGCAGTTTACCAGGGGCTGGGGCCAACGTCCTGACTTTC. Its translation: CASSLPGAGANVLTF.

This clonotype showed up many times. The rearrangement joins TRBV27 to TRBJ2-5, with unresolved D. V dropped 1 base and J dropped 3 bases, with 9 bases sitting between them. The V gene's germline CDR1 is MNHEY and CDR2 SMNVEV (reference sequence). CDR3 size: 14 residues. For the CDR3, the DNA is TGTGCCAGCAGTTTATTCCCTGGGGAAGAGACCCAGTACTTC. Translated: CASSLFPGEETQYF.

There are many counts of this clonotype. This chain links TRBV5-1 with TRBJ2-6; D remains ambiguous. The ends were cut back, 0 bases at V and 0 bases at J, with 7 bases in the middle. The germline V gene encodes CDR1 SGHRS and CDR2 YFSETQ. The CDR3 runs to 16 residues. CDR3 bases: TGCGCCAGCAGCTTGGCGCAGGACTCTGGGGCCAACGTCCTGACTTTC. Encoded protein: CASSLAQDSGANVLTF.

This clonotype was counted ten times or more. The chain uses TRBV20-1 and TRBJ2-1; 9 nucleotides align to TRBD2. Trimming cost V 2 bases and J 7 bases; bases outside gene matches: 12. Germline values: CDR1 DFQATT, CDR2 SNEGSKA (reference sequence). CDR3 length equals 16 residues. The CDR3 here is CSARRRLAGNGNEQFF. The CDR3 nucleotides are TGCAGTGCTAGAAGGCGTCTAGCGGGGAACGGGAATGAGCAGTTCTTC.

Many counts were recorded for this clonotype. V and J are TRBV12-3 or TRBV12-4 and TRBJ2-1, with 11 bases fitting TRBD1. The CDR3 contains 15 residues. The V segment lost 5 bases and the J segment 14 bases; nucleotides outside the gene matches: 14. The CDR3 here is CASSPGQGALRREFF. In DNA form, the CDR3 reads TGTGCCAGCAGTCCCGGACAGGGGGCCCTCCGGAGGGAGTTCTTC.

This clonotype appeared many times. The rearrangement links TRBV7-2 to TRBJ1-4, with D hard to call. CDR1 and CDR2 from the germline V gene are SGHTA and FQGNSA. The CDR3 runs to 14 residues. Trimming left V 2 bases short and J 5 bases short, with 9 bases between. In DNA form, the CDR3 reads TGTGCCAGCAGCTTACAGGCCTCAAATGAAAAACTGTTTTTT. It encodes CASSLQASNEKLFF.

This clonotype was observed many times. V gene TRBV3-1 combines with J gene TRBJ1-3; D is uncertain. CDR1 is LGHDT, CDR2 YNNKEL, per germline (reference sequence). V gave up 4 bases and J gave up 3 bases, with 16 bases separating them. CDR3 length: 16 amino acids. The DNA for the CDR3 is TGTGCCAGCAGCCTGAGACGAGGGTCCTTTGGAAACACCATATATTTT. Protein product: CASSLRRGSFGNTIYF. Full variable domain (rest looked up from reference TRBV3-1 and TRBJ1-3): DTAVSQTPKYLVTQMGNDKSIKCEQNLGHDTMYWYKQDSKKFLKIMFSYNNKELIINETVPNRFSPKSPDKAHLNLHINSLELGDSAVYFCASSLRRGSFGNTIYFGEGSWLTVV.

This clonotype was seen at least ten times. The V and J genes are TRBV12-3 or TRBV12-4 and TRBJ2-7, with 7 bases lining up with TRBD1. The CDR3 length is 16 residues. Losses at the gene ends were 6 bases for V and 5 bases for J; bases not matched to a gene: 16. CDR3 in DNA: TGTGCCAGCAGCTCCAGCAGGGGACAGCGCAGGGACGAGCAGTACTTC. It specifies CASSSSRGQRRDEQYF.

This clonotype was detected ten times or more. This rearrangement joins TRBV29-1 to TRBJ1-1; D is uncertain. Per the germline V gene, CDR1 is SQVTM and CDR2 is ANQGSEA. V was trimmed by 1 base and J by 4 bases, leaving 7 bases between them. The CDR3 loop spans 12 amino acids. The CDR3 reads CSVEAPSTEAFF. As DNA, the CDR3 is TGCAGCGTTGAAGCCCCTAGCACTGAAGCTTTCTTT.

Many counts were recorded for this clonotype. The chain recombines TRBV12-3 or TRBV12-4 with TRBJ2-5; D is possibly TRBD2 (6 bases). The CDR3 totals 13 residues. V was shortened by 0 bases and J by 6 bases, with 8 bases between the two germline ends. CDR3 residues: CASSLAGGKTQYF. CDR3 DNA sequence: TGTGCCAGCAGTTTAGCGGGGGGAAAGACCCAGTACTTC.

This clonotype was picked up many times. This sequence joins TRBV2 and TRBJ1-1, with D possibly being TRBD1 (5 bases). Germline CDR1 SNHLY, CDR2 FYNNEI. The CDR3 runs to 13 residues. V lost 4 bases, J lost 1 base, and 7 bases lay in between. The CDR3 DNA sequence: TGTGCCAGCAGTGCGACAGCGAACACTGAAGCTTTCTTT. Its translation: CASSATANTEAFF.

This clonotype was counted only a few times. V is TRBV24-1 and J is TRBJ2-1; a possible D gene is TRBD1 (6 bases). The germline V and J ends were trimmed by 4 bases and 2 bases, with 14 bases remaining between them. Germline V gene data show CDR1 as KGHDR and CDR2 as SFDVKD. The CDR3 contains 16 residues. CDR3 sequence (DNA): TGTGCCACCAGTGACCAGCTGGGACAAACCTACAATGAGCAGTTCTTC. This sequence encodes CATSDQLGQTYNEQFF.

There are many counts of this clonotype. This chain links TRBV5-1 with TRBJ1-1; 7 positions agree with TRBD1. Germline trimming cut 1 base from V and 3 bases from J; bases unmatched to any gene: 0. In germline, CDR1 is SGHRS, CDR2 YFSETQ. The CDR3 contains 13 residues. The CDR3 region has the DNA TGCGCCAGCAGCTTGACAGGGGACACTGAAGCTTTCTTT. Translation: CASSLTGDTEAFF.

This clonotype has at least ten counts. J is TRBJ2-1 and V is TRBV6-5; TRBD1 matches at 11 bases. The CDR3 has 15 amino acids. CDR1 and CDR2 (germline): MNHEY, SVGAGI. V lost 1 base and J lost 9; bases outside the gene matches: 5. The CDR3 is CASSYWGQGGSEQFF. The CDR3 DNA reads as TGTGCCAGCAGTTACTGGGGACAGGGGGGAAGTGAGCAGTTCTTC.

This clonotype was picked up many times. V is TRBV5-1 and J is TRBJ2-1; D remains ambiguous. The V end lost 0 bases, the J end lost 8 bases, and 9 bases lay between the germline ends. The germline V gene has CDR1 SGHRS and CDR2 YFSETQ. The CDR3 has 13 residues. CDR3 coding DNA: TGCGCCAGCAGCTTGGTGTTGGTCGATGAGCAGTTCTTC. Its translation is CASSLVLVDEQFF.

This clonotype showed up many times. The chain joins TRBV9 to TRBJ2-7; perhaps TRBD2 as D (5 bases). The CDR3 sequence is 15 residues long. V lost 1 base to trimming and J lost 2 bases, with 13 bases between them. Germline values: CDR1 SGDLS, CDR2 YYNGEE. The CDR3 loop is CASSVTASFTYEQYF. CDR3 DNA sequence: TGTGCCAGCAGCGTAACGGCTAGCTTTACCTACGAGCAGTACTTC.

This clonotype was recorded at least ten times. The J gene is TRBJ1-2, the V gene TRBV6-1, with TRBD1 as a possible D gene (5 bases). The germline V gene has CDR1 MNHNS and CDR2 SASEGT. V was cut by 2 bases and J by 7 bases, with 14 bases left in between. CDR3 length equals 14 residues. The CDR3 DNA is TGTGCCAGCAGTGAAATCGGCAGGGAGGGTGGCTACACCTTC. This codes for CASSEIGREGGYTF.

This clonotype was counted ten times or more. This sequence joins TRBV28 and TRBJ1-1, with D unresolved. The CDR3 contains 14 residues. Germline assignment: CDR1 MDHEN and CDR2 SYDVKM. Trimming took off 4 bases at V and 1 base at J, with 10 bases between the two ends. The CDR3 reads CASSSSDWNTEAFF. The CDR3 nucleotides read TGTGCCAGCAGTTCCTCGGACTGGAACACTGAAGCTTTCTTT.